The 21 T cell receptor beta chains below all came from one sample that was sequenced in a study of shared clonotypes between healthy human individuals. CD8 cells regarded as naive lacked CD45RO, were positively chosen for CCR7, and omitted terminally differentiated effector memory CD45RA+ cells. This table comes from immunoSEQ multiplex PCR, and its TCRdb copy is limited to in-frame clones, with some not included. The sample yields 2 million or so clones, roughly 95% seen once. The sample taken for sequencing was naive CD8+ T cells sorted from blood. These receptors came from a man aged 18 to 30 in good health.

The genes are TRBV27 and TRBJ2-7, with 10 bases identical to TRBD2. CDR1 is MNHEY and CDR2 is SMNVEV in the germline V gene (reference sequence). CDR3 length equals 13 residues. Trimming took 5 bases from V and 9 from J; bases not matched to a gene: 7. The CDR3 nucleotides are TGTGCCAGCAGTGTTACTAGCGGGATGGGGCAGTACTTC. This codes for CASSVTSGMGQYF.

The chain employs TRBV25-1 and TRBJ1-1; perhaps TRBD1 as D (5 bases). Germline V gives CDR1 MGHDK, CDR2 SYGVNS. The germline V and J ends were trimmed by 4 bases and 1 base, with 16 bases remaining between them. This CDR3 has 16 residues. Here the CDR3 DNA reads TGTGCCAGCAGTGGGGATTGGGCAGGGACGAACACTGAAGCTTTCTTT. Translated: CASSGDWAGTNTEAFF. The entire variable domain, with the rest obtained from reference TRBV25-1 and TRBJ1-1, is as follows: EADIYQTPRYLVIGTGKKITLECSQTMGHDKMYWYQQDPGMELHLIHYSYGVNSTEKGDLSSESTVSRIRTEHFPLTLESARPSHTSQYLCASSGDWAGTNTEAFFGQGTRLTVV.

The genes are TRBV27 and TRBJ2-3, with D tentatively TRBD1 (5 bases). The CDR3 runs 17 residues. Germline V CDR1 and CDR2: MNHEY, SMNVEV (reference sequence). Trimming shortened V by 0 bases and J by 1 base, and 14 bases separated the two germline ends. CDR3 in amino acids: CASSLSQGTAGTDTQYF. The CDR3 DNA reads TGTGCCAGCAGTTTATCGCAGGGTACAGCTGGCACAGATACGCAGTATTTT.

The chain uses TRBV13 and TRBJ2-2; the D is unclear. The CDR3 loop spans 11 amino acids. V lost 2 bases, J lost 8 bases, and 3 bases lay in between. Germline CDR1 and CDR2: PRHDT and FYEKMQ (reference sequence). The chain's CDR3 is CASSLRGELFF. In nucleotides, the CDR3 is TGTGCCAGCAGCTTAAGAGGGGAGCTGTTTTTT.

This chain links TRBV6-5 with TRBJ2-2; 7 nucleotides agree with TRBD2. Germline V gene sequence: CDR1 MNHEY, CDR2 SVGAGI. J lost 5 bases, V lost 10 bases, and 4 bases had no gene match. The CDR3 runs 12 residues. CDR3 nucleotides: TGTGCCACGGTACTAGCGACCGGGGAGCTGTTTTTT. Encoded protein: CATVLATGELFF.

The chain links TRBV5-6 to TRBJ2-7, with a possible D match to TRBD2 (5 bases). The ends were cut back, 0 bases at V and 3 bases at J, with 10 bases in the middle. The CDR3 totals 14 residues. CDR1 SGHDT and CDR2 YYEEEE come from the germline V gene. CDR3 sequence reads: CASSLAASIYEQYF. The CDR3 nucleotides read TGTGCCAGCAGCTTGGCGGCTAGCATCTACGAGCAGTACTTC. The full variable domain, in which reference TRBV5-6 and TRBJ2-7 provide the parts outside the CDR3, is DAGVTQSPTHLIKTRGQQVTLRCSPKSGHDTVSWYQQALGQGPQFIFQYYEEEERQRGNFPDRFSGHQFPNYSSELNVNALLLGDSALYLCASSLAASIYEQYFGPGTRLTVT.

CDR3 DNA: TGTGCCAGCATGGAGCAGGGGGCTGGAAACACCATATATTTT. It yields the protein CASMEQGAGNTIYF. The rearrangement links TRBV28 to TRBJ1-3; TRBD1 matches 7 bases. The CDR3 runs to 14 residues. V was clipped by 7 bases and J by 2 bases; unmatched bases: 5. CDR1 and CDR2 (germline): MDHEN, SYDVKM.

This clone was counted a few times. The rearrangement links TRBV6-6 to TRBJ1-3, with 7 bases matching TRBD1. In germline, CDR1 is MNHNY, CDR2 SVGAGI (reference sequence). Germline trimming cut 5 bases from V and 3 bases from J; bases unmatched to any gene: 10. This CDR3 has 16 amino acids. The CDR3 DNA sequence: TGTGCCAGCAGTAAGCGGACAGGATACGATGGAAACACCATATATTTT. It is translated as CASSKRTGYDGNTIYF.

The V call is TRBV6-1, the J call TRBJ2-7, with TRBD1 as a possible D gene (6 bases). The CDR3 sequence is 13 residues long. V dropped 6 bases and J dropped 6 bases, with 15 bases sitting between them. Germline V gives CDR1 MNHNS, CDR2 SASEGT. In nucleotides, the CDR3 is TGTGCCAGCAGAGACAGGACGGTTCGCGAGCAGTACTTC. This sequence encodes CASRDRTVREQYF.

The chain recombines TRBV28 with TRBJ1-5, with D perhaps matching TRBD1 (6 bases). The CDR3 sequence is 15 residues long. Trimming took 3 bases from V and 2 from J, leaving 11 bases between them. Germline V gene lookup returns CDR1 MDHEN and CDR2 SYDVKM. CDR3: CASSFYREGNQPQHF. CDR3 nucleotides: TGTGCCAGCAGTTTTTACAGGGAAGGCAATCAGCCCCAGCATTTT.

The CDR3 DNA sequence: TGTGCCATCATGGACCCTCTGCGGCTAGAGCAGTACTTC. It translates to CAIMDPLRLEQYF. The rearrangement links TRBV10-3 to TRBJ2-7; D is unclear. Germline values: CDR1 ENHRY, CDR2 SYGVKD. Trimming cost V 7 bases and J 7 bases, with 17 bases left between them. The CDR3 is made up of 13 amino acids.

The genes are TRBV11-3 and TRBJ2-2, with 9 positions matching TRBD2. Germline V gene data show CDR1 as SGHNT and CDR2 as YENEEA. Losses at the gene ends were 5 bases for V and 5 bases for J; bases not matched to a gene: 9. The CDR3 is 16 amino acids. The CDR3 here is CASSPIAGDGTGELFF. Here the CDR3 DNA reads TGTGCCAGCAGCCCTATAGCGGGAGACGGTACCGGGGAGCTGTTTTTT.

The V and J genes are TRBV6-5 and TRBJ2-7; D is undetermined. The V gene's germline CDR1 is MNHEY and CDR2 SVGAGI. Trimming took 3 bases from V and 3 from J, leaving 15 bases between them. The CDR3 runs 15 residues. The DNA of the CDR3 is TGTGCCAGCAGTTATCGGCAGCAAGTGTTCTACGAGCAGTACTTC. It is translated as CASSYRQQVFYEQYF.

The table lists this clone with a count of one. The rearrangement joins TRBV6-1 to TRBJ1-1; 7 nucleotides line up with TRBD1. The CDR3 runs 14 residues. Trimming cost V 7 bases and J 6 bases; bases outside gene matches: 11. Germline V gene sequence: CDR1 MNHNS, CDR2 SASEGT. CDR3 sequence reads: CASNPTGMNAEAFF. The CDR3, as DNA: TGTGCCAGCAACCCGACAGGGATGAATGCTGAAGCTTTCTTT.

The chain links TRBV28 to TRBJ1-4, with TRBD1 as a possible D gene (5 bases). The germline V gene has CDR1 MDHEN and CDR2 SYDVKM. With 2 bases removed from V and 4 bases from J, the gap between germline ends came to 17 bases. The CDR3 is 17 residues long. The CDR3 bases are TGTGCCAGCAGTTTAGGGGCTCCGGGAGGGAATAATGAAAAACTGTTTTTT. This encodes CASSLGAPGGNNEKLFF.

The genes are TRBV7-2 and TRBJ2-4; D not certain. Germline CDR1 and CDR2: SGHTA and FQGNSA. Trimming took off 2 bases at V and 0 bases at J, with 11 bases between the two ends. The CDR3 is 16 amino acids. Here the CDR3 reads CASSLSEELAKNIQYF. Here the CDR3 DNA reads TGTGCCAGCAGCTTATCTGAGGAGCTAGCCAAAAACATTCAGTACTTC.

This chain joins TRBV9 and TRBJ2-2, with TRBD2 identical over 8 bases. Germline loops: CDR1 SGDLS, CDR2 YYNGEE. V shed 4 bases, J shed 1 base, and the junction held 0 bases outside the gene matches. The CDR3 contains 14 residues. The CDR3 region is CASSTSGNTGELFF. Here the CDR3 DNA reads TGTGCCAGCAGCACTAGCGGGAACACCGGGGAGCTGTTTTTT.

This chain connects TRBV4-3 to TRBJ2-7, with D uncertain. The CDR3 contains 14 residues. Trimming removed 0 bases from V and 2 bases from J, with 8 bases in between. The V gene's germline CDR1 is LGHNA and CDR2 YSLEER. CDR3 coding DNA: TGCGCCAGCAGCCAAGACTCGTACGCCTACGAGCAGTACTTC. It is translated as CASSQDSYAYEQYF.

The table lists this clone with a count of one. The chain combines TRBV11-2 with TRBJ2-7; 14 positions agree with TRBD2. This CDR3 spans 16 amino acids. V was clipped by 5 bases and J by 3 bases; unmatched bases: 6. Germline loops: CDR1 SGHAT, CDR2 FQNNGV. CDR3 DNA sequence: TGTGCCAGCAGCGAGGGACTAGCGGGGGATCTCTACGAGCAGTACTTC. It specifies CASSEGLAGDLYEQYF.

Worth noting for this clone: This sample includes further DNA sequences coding for the same CDR3. This rearrangement joins TRBV5-1 to TRBJ2-7; TRBD1 aligns across 10 bases. This CDR3 contains 15 residues. V dropped 0 bases and J dropped 1; count of bases not matched to a gene: 1. Germline-derived CDR1 and CDR2 are SGHRS and YFSETQ. This chain's CDR3 is CASSLGQGASYEQYF. CDR3 nucleotide sequence: TGCGCCAGCAGCTTGGGACAGGGGGCTTCCTACGAGCAGTACTTC. Looking up the rest from reference TRBV5-1 and TRBJ2-7 gives the full variable domain: KAGVTQTPRYLIKTRGQQVTLSCSPISGHRSVSWYQQTPGQGLQFLFEYFSETQRNKGNFPGRFSGRQFSNSRSEMNVSTLELGDSALYLCASSLGQGASYEQYFGPGTRLTVT.

CDR3 bases: TGTGCCACCAGCAGAGATTGGGGAGACTCTGGAAACACCATATATTTT. Translated: CATSRDWGDSGNTIYF. This chain connects TRBV15 to TRBJ1-3, with no clear D. V lost 0 bases and J 0 bases, leaving 9 bases between the germline ends. The CDR3 extends over 16 amino acids. From germline, CDR1 is LNHNV and CDR2 YYDKDF (reference sequence).